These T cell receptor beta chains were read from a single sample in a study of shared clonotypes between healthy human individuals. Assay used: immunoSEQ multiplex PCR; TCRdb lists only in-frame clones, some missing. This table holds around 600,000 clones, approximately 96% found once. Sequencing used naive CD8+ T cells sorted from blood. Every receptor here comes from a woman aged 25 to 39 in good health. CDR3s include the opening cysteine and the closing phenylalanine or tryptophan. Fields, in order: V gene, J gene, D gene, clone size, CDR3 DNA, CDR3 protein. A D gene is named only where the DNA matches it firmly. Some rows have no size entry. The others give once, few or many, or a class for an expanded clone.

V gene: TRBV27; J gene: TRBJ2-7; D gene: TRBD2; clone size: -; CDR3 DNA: TGTGCCAGCAGTTTACTAGCGGGAGCCCACTACGAGCAGTACTTC; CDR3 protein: CASSLLAGAHYEQYF
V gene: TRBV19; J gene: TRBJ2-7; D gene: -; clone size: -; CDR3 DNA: TGTGCCAGTAGTTTCGCCGGTGGCTACGAGCAGTACTTC; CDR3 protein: CASSFAGGYEQYF
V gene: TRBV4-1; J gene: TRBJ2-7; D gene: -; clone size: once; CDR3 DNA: TGCGCCAGCAGCCAAGAAGTAGGTATCTTTCTACTGGAGCAGTACTTC; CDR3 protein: CASSQEVGIFLLEQYF
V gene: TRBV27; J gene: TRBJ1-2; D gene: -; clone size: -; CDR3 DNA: TGTGCCAGCAGTCGGGGCCAGGAGGGACCCAACTATGGCTACACCTTC; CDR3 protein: CASSRGQEGPNYGYTF
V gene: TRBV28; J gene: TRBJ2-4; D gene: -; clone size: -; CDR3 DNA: TGTGCCAGCACCCCCGGGGAGTCCAAAAACATTCAGTACTTC; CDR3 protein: CASTPGESKNIQYF
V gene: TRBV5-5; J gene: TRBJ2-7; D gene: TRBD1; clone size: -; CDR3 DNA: TGTGCCAGCAGCTCCGACAGGGACTCCTACGAGCAGTACTTC; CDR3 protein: CASSSDRDSYEQYF
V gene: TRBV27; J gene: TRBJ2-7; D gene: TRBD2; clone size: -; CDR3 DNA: TGTGCCAGCAGTCCTATTAGCGGGAGAGGGCCCTACGAGCAGTACTTC; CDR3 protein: CASSPISGRGPYEQYF
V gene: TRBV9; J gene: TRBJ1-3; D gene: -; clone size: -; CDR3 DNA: TGTGCCAGCAGCGCCCCTTCAGGAAACACCATATATTTT; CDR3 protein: CASSAPSGNTIYF
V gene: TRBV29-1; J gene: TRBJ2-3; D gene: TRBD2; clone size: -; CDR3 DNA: TGCAGCGTTGAAGCGCAGCCGGGCCTTACTAGCGGTGGGACAGATACGCAGTATTTT; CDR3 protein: CSVEAQPGLTSGGTDTQYF
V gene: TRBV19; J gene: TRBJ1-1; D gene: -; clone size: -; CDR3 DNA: TGTGCCAGTAGTATAGGCATCACTGAAGCTTTCTTT; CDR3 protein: CASSIGITEAFF
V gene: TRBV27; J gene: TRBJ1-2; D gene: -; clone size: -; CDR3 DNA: TGTGCCAGCAGTACCCTTCCCCAGGGGCCGGGCTACACCTTC; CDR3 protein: CASSTLPQGPGYTF
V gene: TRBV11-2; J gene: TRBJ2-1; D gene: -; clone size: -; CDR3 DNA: TGTGCCAGCAGCCCCTTTCGGGGGCCGTTAAATGAGCAGTTCTTC; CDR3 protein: CASSPFRGPLNEQFF
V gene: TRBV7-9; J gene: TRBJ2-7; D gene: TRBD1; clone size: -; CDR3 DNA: TGTGCCAGCAGCTTGGGACAGGACTACGAGCAGTACTTC; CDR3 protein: CASSLGQDYEQYF
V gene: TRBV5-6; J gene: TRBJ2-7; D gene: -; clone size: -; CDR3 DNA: TGTGCCAGCAGCTACTCCCCCTCCTACGAGCAGTACTTC; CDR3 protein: CASSYSPSYEQYF
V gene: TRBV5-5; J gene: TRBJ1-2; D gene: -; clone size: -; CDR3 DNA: TGTGCCAGCAGCTTGTTGTCCGGAGACTATGGCTACACCTTC; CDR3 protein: CASSLLSGDYGYTF
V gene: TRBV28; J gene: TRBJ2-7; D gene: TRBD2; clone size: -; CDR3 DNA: TGTGCCAGCAGTTTTATGGCGGGAGGGCCGAAAGGGGACGACGAGCAGTACTTC; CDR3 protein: CASSFMAGGPKGDDEQYF
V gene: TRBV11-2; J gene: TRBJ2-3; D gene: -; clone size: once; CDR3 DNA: TGTGCCAGCAGCTTATGGGGCGCCAGCACAGATACGCAGTATTTT; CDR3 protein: CASSLWGASTDTQYF
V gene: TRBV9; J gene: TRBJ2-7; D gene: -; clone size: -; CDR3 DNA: TGTGCCAGCAGCGTAGAGGGGACACAGGACGAGCAGTACTTC; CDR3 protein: CASSVEGTQDEQYF
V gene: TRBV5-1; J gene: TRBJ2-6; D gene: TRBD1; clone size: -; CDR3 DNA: TGCGCCAGCGGCCGTGCGGGACAGGGGACTGGGGCCAACGTCCTGACTTTC; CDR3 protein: CASGRAGQGTGANVLTF
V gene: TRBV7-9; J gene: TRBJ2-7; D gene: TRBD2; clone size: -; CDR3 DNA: TGTGCCAGCAGCGGGACTAGCAACGAGCAGTACTTC; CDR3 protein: CASSGTSNEQYF
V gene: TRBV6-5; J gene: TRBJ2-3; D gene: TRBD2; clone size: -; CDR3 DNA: TGTGCCAGCAGTTACTCGAGCGGGAGAGGGTCAGATACGCAGTATTTT; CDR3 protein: CASSYSSGRGSDTQYF
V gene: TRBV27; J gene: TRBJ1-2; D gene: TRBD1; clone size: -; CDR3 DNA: TGTGCCAGCAAAAGCGACCCACAGGGGGCTAGCGGCTACACCTTC; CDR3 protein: CASKSDPQGASGYTF
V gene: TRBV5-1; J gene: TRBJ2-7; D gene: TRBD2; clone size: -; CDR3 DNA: TGCGCCAGCAGCTCCAAGGGACTAGCGGGGTACGCCTACGAGCAGTACTTC; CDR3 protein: CASSSKGLAGYAYEQYF
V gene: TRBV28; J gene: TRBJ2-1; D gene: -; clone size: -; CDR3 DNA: TGTGCCAGCAGTGATCAGCTCTTGCCCTACAATGAGCAGTTCTTC; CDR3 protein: CASSDQLLPYNEQFF
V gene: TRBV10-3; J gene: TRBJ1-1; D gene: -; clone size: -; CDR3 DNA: TGTGCCATCAGCGCGGCGCAGGGCCAGGTTCCCCTCCGTGTCAAGGAAAGGGCGAAAGGTGAAGCTTTCTTT; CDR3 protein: CAISAAQGQVPLRVKERAKGEAFF
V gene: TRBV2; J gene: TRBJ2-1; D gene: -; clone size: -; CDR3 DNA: TGTGCCAGCAGATCGTCTTTTCGGGATTCACCGCGCTCCTACAATGAGCAGTTCTTC; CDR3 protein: CASRSSFRDSPRSYNEQFF
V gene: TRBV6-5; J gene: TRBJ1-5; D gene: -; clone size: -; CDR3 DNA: TGTGCCAGCAGGGGGAGACAGGATAGCAATCAGCCCCAGCATTTT; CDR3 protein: CASRGRQDSNQPQHF
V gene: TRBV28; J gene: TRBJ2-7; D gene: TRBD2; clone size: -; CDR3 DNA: TGTGCCAGCAGTCCACCGGGAGGGAGCCTATACGAGCAGTACTTC; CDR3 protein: CASSPPGGSLYEQYF
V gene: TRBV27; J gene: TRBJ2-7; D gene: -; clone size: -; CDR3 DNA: TGTGCCAGCAGTTTCGGTAGGGGATACGAGCAGTACTTC; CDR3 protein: CASSFGRGYEQYF
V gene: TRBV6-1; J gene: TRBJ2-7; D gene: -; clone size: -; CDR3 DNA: TGTGCCAGCAGAGAAGGCAGGGCCTATTACGAGCAGTACTTC; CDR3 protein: CASREGRAYYEQYF
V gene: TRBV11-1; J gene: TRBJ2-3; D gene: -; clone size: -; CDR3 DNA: TGTGCCAGCAGCACGATCGGGGGTGCAGATACGCAGTATTTT; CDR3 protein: CASSTIGGADTQYF
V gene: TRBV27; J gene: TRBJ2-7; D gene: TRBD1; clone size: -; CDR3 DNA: TGTGCCAGCACCCAGGGCAGGGGGCTATACGAGCAGTACTTC; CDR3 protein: CASTQGRGLYEQYF
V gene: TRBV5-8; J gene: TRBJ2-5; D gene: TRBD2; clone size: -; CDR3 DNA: TGTGCCAGCAGTCTGGACGGGTTCCATAGCGGGAGTTCAGAGACCCAGTACTTC; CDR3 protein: CASSLDGFHSGSSETQYF
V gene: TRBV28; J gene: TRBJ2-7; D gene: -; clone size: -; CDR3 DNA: TGTGCCAGCAGTTTATCCCAGGTTTACGAGCAGTACTTC; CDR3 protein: CASSLSQVYEQYF
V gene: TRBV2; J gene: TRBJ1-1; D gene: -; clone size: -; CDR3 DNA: TGTGCCAGCATCTACACTGAAGCTTTCTTT; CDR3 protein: CASIYTEAFF
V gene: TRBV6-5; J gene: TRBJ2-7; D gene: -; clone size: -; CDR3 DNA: TGTGCCAGCAGTGCCCTCTCTAGCTCCTACGAGCAGTACTTC; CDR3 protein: CASSALSSSYEQYF
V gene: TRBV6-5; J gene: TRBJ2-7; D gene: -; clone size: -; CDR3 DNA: TGTGCCAGCAGTCTTAGCGGAGCTAGCTCCTACGAGCAGTACTTC; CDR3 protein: CASSLSGASSYEQYF
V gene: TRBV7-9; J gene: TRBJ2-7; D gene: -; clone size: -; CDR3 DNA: TGTGCCAGCAGCTTAGTAGGGGGGGTGCACGAGCAGTACTTC; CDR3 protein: CASSLVGGVHEQYF
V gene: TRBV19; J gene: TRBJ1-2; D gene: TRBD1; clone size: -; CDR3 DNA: TGTGCCAGTAGTGAAACCGGGACAGGGAACGGCTACACCTTC; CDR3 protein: CASSETGTGNGYTF
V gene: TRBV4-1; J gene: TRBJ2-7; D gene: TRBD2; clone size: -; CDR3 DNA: TGCGCCAGCAGCCAAGACCCCCCGGGACTAGCGGGAGACGAGCAGTACTTC; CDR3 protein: CASSQDPPGLAGDEQYF
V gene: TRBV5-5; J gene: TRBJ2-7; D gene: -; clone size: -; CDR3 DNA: TGTGCCAGCAGCTTTAAAGGAGGGTCTATCTACGAGCAGTACTTC; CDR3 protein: CASSFKGGSIYEQYF
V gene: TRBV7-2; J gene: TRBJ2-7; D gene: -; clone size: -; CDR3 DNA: TGTGCCAGCAGCTTTCGGAGTTCCGGCACCTACGAGCAGTACTTC; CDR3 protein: CASSFRSSGTYEQYF
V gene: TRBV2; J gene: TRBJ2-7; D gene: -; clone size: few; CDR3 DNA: TGTGCCAGCAGTGGGGACAACTCCTACGAGCAGTACTTC; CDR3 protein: CASSGDNSYEQYF